These 21 T cell receptor beta chains originate from one sample sequenced in a study of blood T cell repertoires in COVID-19. Clones were read by immunoSEQ multiplex PCR, and TCRdb kept only the in-frame ones, dropping some. The sample includes around 380,000 clones, roughly 86% of them seen just once. Sequencing was performed on peripheral blood. These receptors were taken from a human donor with acute or convalescent COVID-19. The donor label of this sample is uncertain.

The chain employs TRBV30 and TRBJ1-2; 7 positions agree with TRBD1. With V trimmed by 4 bases and J by 4 bases, 9 bases remained unmatched. The CDR3 contains 14 residues. Germline assignment: CDR1 GTSNPN and CDR2 SVGIG (reference sequence). The CDR3 DNA sequence: TGTGCCTGGACCCCAGGGACAGCCTTCTATGGCTACACCTTC. Translated: CAWTPGTAFYGYTF.

The chain employs TRBV29-1 and TRBJ2-3; tentatively, D is TRBD2 (5 bases). This CDR3 is 11 amino acids long. Germline assignment: CDR1 SQVTM and CDR2 ANQGSEA. Trimming cost V 7 bases and J 0 bases, with 5 bases left between them. The CDR3 region is CSGRSTDTQYF. The CDR3 DNA reads TGCAGCGGGAGGAGCACAGATACGCAGTATTTT.

This clone has only a few counts. CDR3 amino acids: CATSRDAVPLAEQYF. CDR3 DNA sequence: TGTGCCACCAGCAGAGATGCGGTCCCTCTCGCCGAGCAGTACTTC. The chain is built from TRBV15 and TRBJ2-7; D is unclear. The germline V gene encodes CDR1 LNHNV and CDR2 YYDKDF (reference sequence). Trimming removed 0 bases from V and 6 bases from J, with 15 bases in between. This CDR3 has 15 residues.

A word on this clone: This specimen includes other DNA sequences encoding the same CDR3. The rearrangement joins TRBV18 to TRBJ1-5, with D possibly matching TRBD1 (6 bases). The V end was cut by 2 bases, the J end by 0 bases, with 8 bases between. The V gene's germline CDR1 is KGHSH and CDR2 LQKENI. There are 15 residues in the CDR3. The CDR3 nucleotides are TGTGCCAGCTCACCATCGACAGGTAGCAATCAGCCCCAGCATTTT. It is translated as CASSPSTGSNQPQHF.

The rearrangement joins TRBV11-2 to TRBJ2-1, with D possibly being TRBD1 (5 bases). V gave up 1 base and J gave up 9 bases, with 10 bases separating them. The CDR3 runs to 13 residues. Germline V lookup: CDR1 SGHAT, CDR2 FQNNGV. The CDR3 is CASSLGREREQFF. CDR3 nucleotide sequence: TGTGCCAGCAGCTTAGGCAGGGAACGTGAGCAGTTCTTC.

In this sample, this clone turned up a few times. The chain links TRBV7-9 to TRBJ1-1, with D perhaps matching TRBD1 (5 bases). Per germline, CDR1 SEHNR and CDR2 FQNEAQ (reference sequence). V shed 8 bases and J shed 5 bases, with 21 bases lying between them. The CDR3 spans 15 residues. In DNA, the CDR3 is TGTGCCAGCGCACGGGACTCTCTCGGCGGGACTGAAGCTTTCTTT. Translating it yields CASARDSLGGTEAFF. Together with reference TRBV7-9 and TRBJ1-1, the CDR3 gives the full variable domain: DTGVSQNPRHKITKRGQNVTFRCDPISEHNRLYWYRQTLGQGPEFLTYFQNEAQLEKSRLLSDRFSAERPKGSFSTLEIQRTEQGDSAMYLCASARDSLGGTEAFFGQGTRLTVV.

For this clone: Other nucleotide sequences from this sample produce the same CDR3. The rearrangement uses TRBV29-1 and TRBJ1-5; perhaps TRBD1 as D (5 bases). Germline V CDR1 and CDR2: SQVTM, ANQGSEA. CDR3 length: 12 residues. The ends were cut back, 4 bases at V and 7 bases at J, with 11 bases in the middle. CDR3 nucleotide sequence: TGCAGCGTTGGAGAGGGGAGACAGCCCCAGCATTTT. It encodes CSVGEGRQPQHF. The entire variable domain, with the rest obtained from reference TRBV29-1 and TRBJ1-5, is as follows: SAVISQKPSRDICQRGTSLTIQCQVDSQVTMMFWYRQQPGQSLTLIATANQGSEATYESGFVIDKFPISRPNLTFSTLTVSNMSPEDSSIYLCSVGEGRQPQHFGDGTRLSIL.

The genes are TRBV18 and TRBJ1-2; no definite D call. The CDR3 runs to 13 residues. Germline CDR1 and CDR2: KGHSH and LQKENI. V lost 2 bases, J lost 2 bases, and 6 bases lay in between. The CDR3 DNA follows: TGTGCCAGCTCACCAAACACCAACTATGGCTACACCTTC. It specifies CASSPNTNYGYTF.

Here the CDR3 DNA reads TGCGCCAGCAGCCCCCGCGGGACAGGGGGCGCTTCTTTCTCTTTCGCTGAAGCTTTCTTT. It is translated as CASSPRGTGGASFSFAEAFF. The V gene is TRBV4-1, the J gene TRBJ1-1; 12 bases are a match to TRBD1. The CDR3 sequence is 20 residues long. CDR1 and CDR2 (germline): MGHRA, YSYEKL. With V trimmed by 4 bases and J by 6 bases, 21 bases remained unmatched.

In DNA form, the CDR3 reads TGCGCCAGCAGCCATCCCAGACTAGGCGGGGAGCTGTTTTTT. It specifies CASSHPRLGGELFF. This chain joins TRBV4-1 and TRBJ2-2; weak D call: TRBD2 (6 bases). Germline V gene data show CDR1 as MGHRA and CDR2 as YSYEKL. This CDR3 contains 14 residues. The V gene lost 3 bases and the J gene lost 7 bases, with 12 bases spanning the gap.

The CDR3 here is CASSQDLGGGYTF. CDR3 bases: TGTGCCAGCAGCCAAGATCTAGGGGGTGGCTACACCTTC. This chain uses TRBV4-2 with TRBJ1-2; tentative D call: TRBD1 (6 bases). V dropped 0 bases and J dropped 7 bases, with 9 bases sitting between them. This CDR3 has 13 residues. Germline V gene data show CDR1 as LGHNA and CDR2 as YNFKEQ.

The rearrangement uses TRBV7-9 and TRBJ1-2; 8 bases match TRBD1. Germline loops: CDR1 SEHNR, CDR2 FQNEAQ (reference sequence). V trimming: 1 base; J trimming: 4 bases; junction bases outside the gene matches: 5. The CDR3 consists of 15 residues. This chain's CDR3 is CASSLGTGPIYGYTF. The CDR3 DNA follows: TGTGCCAGCAGCTTAGGGACAGGGCCCATCTATGGCTACACCTTC.

This clone has only a few counts. The J gene is TRBJ1-1, the V gene TRBV6-4; 10 nucleotides line up with TRBD1. This CDR3 comprises 14 residues. Unmatched junction bases numbered 5, after V lost 5 bases and J lost 5 bases. Germline values: CDR1 MRHNA, CDR2 SNTAGT. The CDR3 DNA sequence: TGTGCCAGCAGTAAGGACAGGGGGATAACTGAAGCTTTCTTT. Its protein product is CASSKDRGITEAFF.

The CDR3 nucleotides read TGTGCCAGCAGCCCGGGAAGGGCGGGGGATACGCAGTATTTT. It translates to CASSPGRAGDTQYF. The chain combines TRBV5-4 with TRBJ2-3; D possibly corresponds to TRBD2 (6 bases). The CDR3 runs to 14 residues. The germline V gene encodes CDR1 SGHNT and CDR2 YYREEE (reference sequence). The ends were cut back, 4 bases at V and 6 bases at J, with 15 bases in the middle.

The chain links TRBV5-1 to TRBJ2-1; 7 positions agree with TRBD1. Looked up from germline, CDR1 is SGHRS and CDR2 is YFSETQ. This CDR3 is built from 16 residues. Trimming took 5 bases from V and 0 from J; bases not matched to a gene: 8. Here the CDR3 reads CASSPPRDSSYNEQFF. The CDR3 nucleotides are TGCGCCAGCAGTCCGCCCCGGGACAGCTCCTACAATGAGCAGTTCTTC.

The chain uses TRBV12-3 or TRBV12-4 and TRBJ2-3; possibly TRBD2 for D (5 bases). The V gene lost 4 bases and the J gene lost 6 bases, with 11 bases spanning the gap. The CDR3 is 13 residues long. DNA of the CDR3: TGTGCCAGCAGTTCGGGGTCTTATGATACGCAGTATTTT. Translated, it gives CASSSGSYDTQYF.

This clone was seen a single time. The genes are TRBV2 and TRBJ2-1; TRBD2 matches 11 bases. Unmatched junction bases numbered 5, after V lost 8 bases and J lost 5 bases. Germline CDR1 reads SNHLY; CDR2 reads FYNNEI. The CDR3 runs 14 residues. This chain's CDR3 is CASDTSGRNNEQFF. CDR3 nucleotide sequence: TGTGCCAGCGACACTAGCGGGAGAAACAATGAGCAGTTCTTC.

This clone was seen only a few times. The V gene is TRBV11-2, the J gene TRBJ2-1; TRBD2 matches at 8 bases. CDR3 length equals 14 residues. The germline gives CDR1 SGHAT, CDR2 FQNNGV. The V and J ends lost 5 bases and 7 bases, in that order; junction bases with no gene match: 7. In DNA, the CDR3 is TGTGCCAGCAGCCTCAGGACTAGCTGGAATGAGCAGTTCTTC. This encodes CASSLRTSWNEQFF.

A few counts support this clone. The chain links TRBV11-2 to TRBJ2-7, with a possible D match to TRBD1 (6 bases). V was cut by 4 bases and J by 4 bases, with 17 bases left in between. The germline V gene has CDR1 SGHAT and CDR2 FQNNGV. The CDR3 length is 15 residues. CDR3 sequence (DNA): TGTGCCAGCAGCTCAGGGGAATCAGACCCTTACGAGCAGTACTTC. It codes for CASSSGESDPYEQYF. Complete variable domain (other parts from reference TRBV11-2 and TRBJ2-7): EAGVAQSPRYKIIEKRQSVAFWCNPISGHATLYWYQQILGQGPKLLIQFQNNGVVDDSQLPKDRFSAERLKGVDSTLKIQPAKLEDSAVYLCASSSGESDPYEQYFGPGTRLTVT.

V gene TRBV6-1 combines with J gene TRBJ2-2; 8 nucleotides line up with TRBD1. Germline V gives CDR1 MNHNS, CDR2 SASEGT. The CDR3 has 18 amino acids. V lost 1 base and J lost 5; bases outside the gene matches: 12. CDR3 residues: CASSEGQGPRGGTGELFF. In DNA form, the CDR3 reads TGTGCCAGCAGTGAAGGACAGGGGCCCCGAGGAGGGACCGGGGAGCTGTTTTTT.

The chain has TRBV2 and TRBJ2-7; 7 positions match TRBD1. Germline V gene sequence: CDR1 SNHLY, CDR2 FYNNEI. The CDR3 runs to 14 residues. Trimming cost V 5 bases and J 4 bases; bases outside gene matches: 8. CDR3 DNA sequence: TGTGCCAGCAGTCTCCTAGGACAGGCTTACGAGCAGTACTTC. Translated: CASSLLGQAYEQYF. Full variable domain (rest looked up from reference TRBV2 and TRBJ2-7): EPEVTQTPSHQVTQMGQEVILRCVPISNHLYFYWYRQILGQKVEFLVSFYNNEISEKSEIFDDQFSVERPDGSNFTLKIRSTKLEDSAMYFCASSLLGQAYEQYFGPGTRLTVT.